Listed below are T cell receptor beta chains from one sample, sequenced in a study of T cells after yellow fever vaccination. TCRdb called the 5' RACE reads again in MiXCR, with one record for every CDR3 protein. In the table there are 280,000 or so distinct CDR3 sequences, 8.7% of which are singletons. The input for sequencing was CD4+ T cells sorted from PBMCs, taken 5 days after the yellow fever booster vaccination. The receptors come from a young man who received the YFV17D yellow fever vaccine. CDR3s include the opening cysteine and the closing phenylalanine or tryptophan. A D gene is named only where the DNA matches it firmly. Where a row states a size, it is once, few, many or the class of an expanded clone; other rows omit it.

TGTGCCAGCAAGGGGCGGGCCAGTAGGGCCCAGTACTTC | CASKGRASRAQYF | TRBV7-2 | . | TRBJ2-5 | .
TGTGCCAGCTCAAATAGTTTTACGGAGACCCAGTACTTC | CASSNSFTETQYF | TRBV18 | . | TRBJ2-5 | .
TGTGCCAGCAGCCAGGTTCGACTAGCGGGGCCCCAGTTCTTC | CASSQVRLAGPQFF | TRBV3-1 | . | TRBJ2-1 | TRBD2
TGTGCCAGCAGCTTCCCTCGACTAGCGGCCACAGATACGCAGTATTTT | CASSFPRLAATDTQYF | TRBV7-8 | few | TRBJ2-3 | TRBD2
TGCGCCAGCAGCCAAGAATCTCCGCAGGCCGGGGAGCTGTTTTTT | CASSQESPQAGELFF | TRBV4-3 | many | TRBJ2-2 | .
TGTGCCAGCAGCTTGGGCAGCGGGGGATCCGAGCAGTACTTC | CASSLGSGGSEQYF | TRBV5-4 | . | TRBJ2-7 | TRBD2
TGCGCCAGCAGAGACAGTTATTATGGCTACACCTTC | CASRDSYYGYTF | TRBV5-1 | few | TRBJ1-2 | .
TGCAGTGCACCTCGGACAGGGAATTCCCATATTCAGTACTTC | CSAPRTGNSHIQYF | TRBV20-1 | few | TRBJ2-4 | TRBD1
TGTGCCAGCAGCTTTGGAGGGGGGGTCCAAGAGACCCAGTACTTC | CASSFGGGVQETQYF | TRBV5-8 | . | TRBJ2-5 | .
TGTGCCAGCAGCAAAGGAGGGGTGAACACTGAAGCTTTCTTT | CASSKGGVNTEAFF | TRBV21-1 | few | TRBJ1-1 | .
TGTGCCAGCTCACCACCGGGGGCAGGGTATACGGAGACCCAGTACTTC | CASSPPGAGYTETQYF | TRBV18 | few | TRBJ2-5 | .
TGTGCCAGCAGTACCCCTGGCACAAGAGATGAGCAGTTCTTC | CASSTPGTRDEQFF | TRBV12-3/TRBV12-4 | few | TRBJ2-1 | .
TGCAGTGCTAGGGGCTTCCTCGGACTAGCGGGGGATGAGCAGTTCTTC | CSARGFLGLAGDEQFF | TRBV20-1 | few | TRBJ2-1 | TRBD2
TGCGCCAGCAGCCAATCCGGGACCCACTCCCGGAATGAGCAGTTCTTC | CASSQSGTHSRNEQFF | TRBV4-3 | . | TRBJ2-1 | .